The 27 T cell receptor beta chains presented below share a single source sample, sequenced in a study of blood T cells in healthy people across ages. For the second PCR, which ran for roughly 6 to 12 cycles, a sample-barcoded 5' primer and a J-beta primer mix were used. A single record per CDR3 protein comes from TCRdb applying MiXCR to the 5' RACE reads. The sample has around 500,000 distinct CDR3 sequences, 45% to 55% seen once. Input material: blood. The receptors were sampled from a man aged 80 or over in good health.

V and J are TRBV12-3 or TRBV12-4 and TRBJ1-1; D gene uncertain. The ends were cut back, 4 bases at V and 11 bases at J, with 17 bases in the middle. The CDR3 spans 13 residues. The CDR3 loop is CASSSTTRRGAFF. For the CDR3, the DNA is TGTGCCAGCAGTTCGACGACCCGTCGCGGGGCTTTCTTT.

V is TRBV25-1 and J is TRBJ2-7; D not resolved. From germline, CDR1 is MGHDK and CDR2 SYGVNS. This CDR3 is built from 13 residues. Trimming took 4 bases from V and 6 from J, leaving 13 bases between them. This CDR3 reads CASSGRIDGEQYF. CDR3 sequence (DNA): TGTGCCAGCAGTGGTCGGATTGATGGCGAGCAGTACTTC.

The sample holds one count of this clonotype. This chain uses TRBV20-1 with TRBJ2-5; D assignment may be TRBD1 or TRBD2 (5 bases each). The length of the CDR3 is 15 residues. CDR1 is DFQATT and CDR2 is SNEGSKA in the germline V gene (reference sequence). Trimming removed 5 bases from V and 0 bases from J, with 16 bases in between. The CDR3 reads CSALGPPSNQETQYF. The CDR3 DNA follows: TGCAGTGCTTTGGGACCCCCAAGCAACCAAGAGACCCAGTACTTC.

This clonotype was observed a few times. The chain has TRBV5-6 and TRBJ2-1; the D gene is possibly TRBD2 (5 bases). Trimming cost V 1 base and J 4 bases, with 6 bases left between them. Germline CDR1 is SGHDT and CDR2 is YYEEEE. This CDR3 comprises 13 residues. The CDR3 protein is CASSLRLYNEQFF. DNA for the CDR3: TGTGCCAGCAGCTTGAGACTATACAATGAGCAGTTCTTC.

Of note for this clonotype: This may be a read error, as it is one base from a much larger clone. CDR3: CAIRDGQGKDEQYF. The CDR3 DNA reads TGTGCCATCAGGGACGGACAGGGGAAAGACGAGCAGTACTTC. V usage is TRBV6-6 and J usage is TRBJ2-7, with 9 bases aligning to TRBD1. J gave up 5 bases and V 10 bases, and 12 bases lay outside the gene matches. Germline CDR1 reads MNHNY; CDR2 reads SVGAGI (reference sequence). CDR3 length: 14 residues.

This CDR3 is CASSRRLGADTQYF. The CDR3 DNA reads TGCGCCAGCAGCCGCCGACTGGGGGCAGATACGCAGTATTTT. The chain uses TRBV4-3 and TRBJ2-3; the D gene could be TRBD1 or TRBD2 (5 bases each). The CDR3 is 14 residues long. Trimming took off 4 bases at V and 4 bases at J, with 12 bases between the two ends. CDR1 and CDR2 from the germline V gene are LGHNA and YSLEER.

The rearrangement joins TRBV25-1 to TRBJ2-4; D might be TRBD2 (6 bases). The DNA end favors TRBJ2-7, so the J call may be wrong. The CDR3 is 15 amino acids. CDR1 and CDR2 (germline): MGHDK, SYGVNS. CDR3 amino acids: CASSDDRDSLYEQYF. The CDR3 nucleotides read TGTGCCAGCAGTGACGACCGGGACTCCTTATACGAGCAGTACTTC.

To note about this clonotype: An end of the junction differs from the germline gene, which may be a read error. The rearrangement joins TRBV27 to TRBJ1-2, with TRBD1 matching over 9 bases. This CDR3 is 15 amino acids long. Germline V gene data show CDR1 as MNHEY and CDR2 as SMNVEV (reference sequence). CDR3 nucleotides: TGTGTCAGCAGTTTAGGGACAGGGCGGGAGTATGGCTACACCTTC. As protein: CVSSLGTGREYGYTF.

The V gene is TRBV7-3, the J gene TRBJ2-1; D gene ambiguous. Trimming took off 4 bases at V and 7 bases at J, with 11 bases between the two ends. The germline CDR1 and CDR2 sequences are SGHTA and FQGTGA. The CDR3 has 13 residues. In DNA form, the CDR3 reads TGTGCCAGCAGCTCGTGGGGTGGGAATGAGCAGTTCTTC. As protein: CASSSWGGNEQFF.

The chain employs TRBV29-1 and TRBJ2-5, with 8 bases aligning to TRBD2. The J call may be mistaken, given a closer DNA end match to TRBJ2-7. The CDR3 totals 11 residues. Looked up from germline, CDR1 is SQVTM and CDR2 is ANQGSEA. The chain's CDR3 is CSGGAPYEQYF. CDR3 nucleotides: TGCTCGGGGGGGGCCCCATACGAGCAGTACTTC.

A remark on this clonotype: The junction does not match germline at one end; this may be a read error. The chain combines TRBV5-5 with TRBJ2-3, with D perhaps matching TRBD1 (7 bases). The germline V gene encodes CDR1 SGHKS and CDR2 YYEKEE (reference sequence). The CDR3 sequence is 16 residues long. CDR3 nucleotides: TGTGTCAGCAGCTTGGGCCAGGGGGGAAGCACAGATACGCAGTATTTT. Residues: CVSSLGQGGSTDTQYF.

This clonotype came up many times. This chain connects TRBV6-6 to TRBJ1-2; D gene uncertain. Trimming took off 7 bases at V and 9 bases at J, with 18 bases between the two ends. CDR1 is MNHNY, CDR2 SVGAGI, per germline (reference sequence). This CDR3 comprises 13 residues. The CDR3 DNA reads TGTGCCAGCACCCAAGACGGCGGCCTCCGCTACACCTTC. This sequence encodes CASTQDGGLRYTF.

The J gene is TRBJ2-3, the V gene TRBV20-1; D is possibly TRBD1 or TRBD2 (7 bases each). There are 16 residues in the CDR3. The V gene's germline CDR1 is DFQATT and CDR2 SNEGSKA (reference sequence). V lost 0 bases, J lost 3 bases, and 16 bases lay in between. The CDR3 spells CSARDPRGGFTDTQYF. The CDR3 region has the DNA TGCAGTGCTAGAGATCCCAGGGGGGGGTTTACAGATACGCAGTATTTT.

The gene calls are TRBV4-3 and TRBJ2-1; TRBD2 agrees at 8 bases. Germline V gene data show CDR1 as LGHNA and CDR2 as YSLEER. CDR3 size: 17 residues. Trimming removed 2 bases from V and 0 bases from J; junction bases left unmatched: 6. The DNA for the CDR3 is TGCGCCAGCAGCCAATCAGCGGGGGTCTCCTCCTACAATGAGCAGTTCTTC. This translates into CASSQSAGVSSYNEQFF.

The CDR3 bases are TGCAGCGTTGGGACCAATGAGCAGTTCTTC. Protein sequence: CSVGTNEQFF. The genes are TRBV29-1 and TRBJ2-1; D gene unclear. The V gene's germline CDR1 is SQVTM and CDR2 ANQGSEA. V was clipped by 4 bases and J by 6 bases, with 4 bases between them. There are 10 residues in the CDR3.

The chain has TRBV28 and TRBJ2-7; 10 nucleotides match TRBD2. Trimming at V came to 9 bases and at J to 1 base, leaving 3 bases not matched to a gene. CDR1 and CDR2 (germline): MDHEN, SYDVKM. The CDR3 totals 13 residues. DNA for the CDR3: TGTGCCAGTTTAGCGGGAGGTTCCTACGAGCAGTACTTC. This gives the protein CASLAGGSYEQYF. Based on the CDR3 plus reference TRBV28 and TRBJ2-7, the full variable domain is DVKVTQSSRYLVKRTGEKVFLECVQDMDHENMFWYRQDPGLGLRLIYFSYDVKMKEKGDIPEGYSVSREKKERFSLILESASTNQTSMYLCASLAGGSYEQYFGPGTRLTVT.

This clonotype appeared many times. The V gene is TRBV29-1, the J gene TRBJ2-7, with TRBD1 matching 10 bases. CDR1 and CDR2 (germline): SQVTM, ANQGSEA. V dropped 6 bases and J dropped 3; count of bases not matched to a gene: 8. This CDR3 region has 14 residues. Written as DNA, the CDR3 is TGCAGCGTCCACGGGACAGGGGTATTCTACGAGCAGTACTTC. It specifies CSVHGTGVFYEQYF.

In its sample, this clonotype was seen a few times. The rearrangement uses TRBV10-3 and TRBJ2-1; D gene unclear. V was pared by 5 bases and J by 8 bases, with 4 bases between. Germline assignment: CDR1 ENHRY and CDR2 SYGVKD. CDR3 size: 10 residues. CDR3 DNA sequence: TGTGCCATCAGTTTCGATGAGCAGTTCTTC. Protein: CAISFDEQFF.

A few counts support this clonotype. The rearrangement links TRBV12-3 or TRBV12-4 to TRBJ2-7, with TRBD1 identical over 7 bases. The CDR3 covers 15 residues. With 3 bases clipped from V and 6 bases from J, the junction kept 11 bases outside the gene matches. CDR3 residues: CASSFGTGAASEQYF. The CDR3 region has the DNA TGTGCCAGCAGTTTCGGAACAGGGGCTGCGAGCGAGCAGTACTTC.

The rearrangement joins TRBV27 to TRBJ1-6; possibly TRBD1 for D (5 bases). Germline CDR1 and CDR2: MNHEY and SMNVEV (reference sequence). The CDR3 sequence is 15 residues long. Trimming removed 4 bases at V and 4 bases at J, with 11 bases between. CDR3 sequence (DNA): TGTGCCAGCAGTTGGATGGGGCAGTATAATTCACCCCTCCACTTT. Protein: CASSWMGQYNSPLHF.

CDR3 sequence: CASSGTSGHGNEQYF. DNA of the CDR3: TGTGCCAGCAGCGGCACTAGCGGGCATGGCAATGAGCAGTACTTC. The chain couples TRBV7-2 to TRBJ2-5; TRBD2 agrees at 9 bases. V gave up 5 bases and J gave up 11 bases; unmatched junction bases: 15. This CDR3 is 15 amino acids long. In germline, CDR1 is SGHTA, CDR2 FQGNSA.

This clonotype appeared many times. The rearrangement links TRBV7-2 to TRBJ2-4; tentative D call: TRBD1 (6 bases). The CDR3 runs 16 residues. Germline lookup yields CDR1 SGHTA and CDR2 FQGNSA. V was clipped by 5 bases and J by 0 bases, with 14 bases between them. Here the CDR3 reads CASSPRTGIAKNIQYF. The CDR3 region has the DNA TGTGCCAGCAGCCCACGTACAGGGATAGCCAAAAACATTCAGTACTTC.

This sequence joins TRBV7-3 and TRBJ2-5; TRBD1 agrees at 9 bases. The CDR3 consists of 15 residues. In germline, CDR1 is SGHTA, CDR2 FQGTGA. V was pared by 3 bases and J by 2 bases, with 4 bases of the junction left unmatched. DNA for the CDR3: TGTGCCAGCAGCTTCGGACAGGGGCAACAAGAGACCCAGTACTTC. Amino acids: CASSFGQGQQETQYF.

The chain has TRBV12-3 or TRBV12-4 and TRBJ1-2, with a weak D call TRBD1 (5 bases). The CDR3 totals 14 residues. V was shortened by 7 bases and J by 4 bases, with 16 bases between the two germline ends. CDR3 DNA sequence: TGTGCCAGCACCTGGGCCGCAGGGTTCTATGGCTACACCTTC. Amino acids: CASTWAAGFYGYTF.

This clonotype was seen many times. J is TRBJ1-6 and V is TRBV6-6, with D uncertain. V lost 0 bases, J lost 7 bases, and 10 bases lay in between. The V gene's germline CDR1 is MNHNY and CDR2 SVGAGI (reference sequence). CDR3 length equals 15 residues. CDR3 coding DNA: TGTGCCAGCAGTTACTCTGGCACCGGGAATTCACCCCTCCACTTT. Translation gives CASSYSGTGNSPLHF.

This clonotype was counted many times. The chain has TRBV27 and TRBJ2-7; D unclear. Deletions cut 5 bases from V and 0 bases from J, with 14 bases between. Germline V gives CDR1 MNHEY, CDR2 SMNVEV (reference sequence). The length of the CDR3 is 15 residues. CDR3 region: CASSPWAAGSYEQYF. CDR3 DNA: TGTGCCAGCAGTCCTTGGGCTGCAGGCTCCTACGAGCAGTACTTC.

This clonotype was counted only a few times. The chain carries TRBV7-2 and TRBJ2-1; maybe TRBD1 (5 bases). CDR1 is SGHTA, CDR2 FQGNSA, per germline. The CDR3 contains 15 residues. Deletions cut 3 bases from V and 0 bases from J, with 9 bases between. CDR3 nucleotides: TGTGCCAGCAGCTTTGGGGCAAACTCCTACAATGAGCAGTTCTTC. Encoded protein: CASSFGANSYNEQFF.